A selection of T cell receptor beta chains follows, all from one sample in a study of shared clonotypes between healthy human individuals. The data were produced by immunoSEQ multiplex PCR, yet TCRdb's version contains in-frame clones alone and is incomplete. The sample holds about 120,000 clones, about 71% seen once. The sample consisted of memory CD8+ T cells sorted from blood. These TCRs come from a woman aged 25 to 45 in good health. The CDR3 runs from the conserved cysteine through the conserved F or W. A D gene is named only where the DNA matches it firmly. Clone size is not always given. Where it is, it says once, few, many or a class for expanded clones.

TRBJ2-4	TRBV2	NA	16	TRBD2	TGTGCCAGCAGGGGAACTAGCGGGAGCCTCAAAAACATTCAGTACTTC	CASRGTSGSLKNIQYF
TRBJ1-2	TRBV8-2	NA	14	NA	TGTGGCATCTTATTCAGGATAACGAACTATGGCTACACCTTC	CGILFRITNYGYTF
TRBJ2-7	TRBV6-1	NA	13	NA	TGTGCCAGCAGGGTCGGAAAGGGCTACGAGCAGTACTTC	CASRVGKGYEQYF
TRBJ2-3	TRBV9	NA	14	NA	TGTGCCAGCAGCGTACTCCGGTACACAGATACGCAGTATTTT	CASSVLRYTDTQYF
TRBJ2-7	TRBV10-2	once	15	NA	TGCGCCAGCAGTGATTGGCTTTCCAACCCCTACGAGCAGTACTTC	CASSDWLSNPYEQYF
TRBJ2-3	TRBV14	NA	11	NA	TGTGCCAGCAGCCGGGCAGATACGCAGTATTTT	CASSRADTQYF
TRBJ2-7	TRBV19	few	11	NA	TGTGCCAGTGGGGACATTTACGAGCAGTACTTC	CASGDIYEQYF
TRBJ2-1	TRBV5-1	NA	14	NA	TGCGCCAGCAGCTTGGAGGCGGCGTTTGAAGAGCAGTTCTTC	CASSLEAAFEEQFF
TRBJ1-5	TRBV15	NA	13	NA	TGTGCCACCAGCCCAAATAGCAATCAGCCCCAGCATTTT	CATSPNSNQPQHF
TRBJ1-5	TRBV7-9	once	15	TRBD1	TGTGCCAGCAGCTCCCAGGGGGCTGGCAATCAGCCCCAGCATTTT	CASSSQGAGNQPQHF
TRBJ2-5	TRBV28	NA	17	TRBD2	TGTGCCAGCAGTCTATGGACTAGCGGGATAGGAGCAGAGACCCAGTACTTC	CASSLWTSGIGAETQYF
TRBJ2-7	TRBV7-9	NA	14	TRBD2	TGTGCCAGCAGCAAAGCGGGAGGGTTCTACGAGCAGTACTTC	CASSKAGGFYEQYF
TRBJ1-5	TRBV19	many	18	NA	TGTGCCAGTCTAAAGAGTGTTTACTTGGGGGATAGGGGTCAGCCCCAGCATTTT	CASLKSVYLGDRGQPQHF
TRBJ1-5	TRBV5-1	NA	15	NA	TGCGCCAGCAGCGAACGGGGCTCTTGGGATCAGCCCCAGCATTTT	CASSERGSWDQPQHF
TRBJ1-2	TRBV27	NA	15	NA	TGTGCCAGCAGTTTACGTGGGGGCGGATGGTATGGCTACACCTTC	CASSLRGGGWYGYTF
TRBJ2-7	TRBV5-1	few	15	TRBD2	TGCGCCAGCAGCTTTGCGGGAGGATCCGGGTACGAGCAGTACTTC	CASSFAGGSGYEQYF
TRBJ1-2	TRBV25-1	NA	12	NA	TGTGCCAGCAGTGGAGGGAACTATGGCTACACCTTC	CASSGGNYGYTF
TRBJ1-3	TRBV6-1	few	15	NA	TGTGCCAGCAGTGAAGGTATAGATTCTGGAAACACCATATATTTT	CASSEGIDSGNTIYF
TRBJ2-7	TRBV16	NA	18	TRBD1	TGTGCCAGCAGCCAGGACAGGGGGCGCTTCCGGCCTTCCTACGAGCAGTACTTC	CASSQDRGRFRPSYEQYF
TRBJ1-2	TRBV28	NA	19	TRBD1	TGTGCCAGCAGTTTAGAAGGGACAGGGGCCAACATAAGGATCTATGGCTACACCTTC	CASSLEGTGANIRIYGYTF
TRBJ1-3	TRBV7-9	NA	13	NA	TGTGCCAGCAGTAAGGGATCTGGAAACACCATATATTTT	CASSKGSGNTIYF
TRBJ1-2	TRBV6-6	once	15	NA	TGTGCCAGCAGTTACTCGGGTGGTTCTGAGTATGGCTACACCTTC	CASSYSGGSEYGYTF
TRBJ1-2	TRBV4-1	NA	15	NA	TGCGCCAGCAGCCAAGAAGAGGGCTTGATGGGAGGCTACACCTTC	CASSQEEGLMGGYTF
TRBJ1-4	TRBV15	few	16	NA	TGTGCCACCAGCAGAGCCGGCGGGGGAGAAGGTGAAAAACTGTTTTTT	CATSRAGGGEGEKLFF
TRBJ2-1	TRBV9	many	15	NA	TGTGCCAGCAGCATTCGGACTGGCTCGCGCAATGAGCAGTTCTTC	CASSIRTGSRNEQFF
TRBJ2-5	TRBV7-9	NA	17	TRBD2	TGTGCCAGCAGCTTAGAGGGTAGCGGGAGGGCCCAAGAGACCCAGTACTTC	CASSLEGSGRAQETQYF
TRBJ1-5	TRBV10-3	NA	15	TRBD1	TGTGCCATCAGTGAGGGGTCAGGGGGCGGGCAGCCCCAGCATTTT	CAISEGSGGGQPQHF
TRBJ2-3	TRBV9	NA	15	TRBD2	TGTGCCAGCAACCTAGCGGGAACTAGCACAGATACGCAGTATTTT	CASNLAGTSTDTQYF
TRBJ1-2	TRBV28	NA	14	NA	TGTGCCAGCTCCTCGCTAGGGATGAACTATGGCTACACCTTC	CASSSLGMNYGYTF